This paragraph covers one TCR beta chain sequence. Its specificity is not known. This specimen belongs to a study of CD8+CD57+ T cells in acquired aplastic anemia. Overall study: Sorting CD4+ and CD8+ cells gave DNA averaging 3.2 ug. Healthy donors had, on average, around 11 million reads for their CD4+ cells.

Findings and caveats of the study: Shared by patients and controls, 25 to 30 CD8+ CDR3s were abundant in patients. In CD8+ cells, Simpson's diversity showed no significant difference between patients and controls.

The CDR3 consists of 19 residues. CDR1 LGHNA and CDR2 YNFKEQ come from the germline V gene. The trim removed 1 base at V and 4 bases at J, leaving 15 bases unmatched. The TCR beta profiling, which covered VDJ combination and CDR3 sequence, was carried out using genomic DNA as the template. TCRdb passed the reads through MiXCR, listing each CDR3 protein once. The data show 50,000 to 70,000 distinct CDR3 sequences, about 54% seen once. Material for sequencing was sorted CD4+, CD8+, or CD8+CD57+ T cells (not recorded which) from PBMCs. V usage is TRBV4-2 and J usage is TRBJ2-1; TRBD2 matches 8 bases. This TCR was recovered from a human donor in good health, serving as a control. DNA for the CDR3: TGTGCCAGCAGCCAAGGGGGCAGTGATCCACTAGCGGTGTACAATGAGCAGTTCTTC. Translation: CASSQGGSDPLAVYNEQFF.